A single sample is the source of the 8 T cell receptor beta chains below, sequenced in a study of blood T cells in healthy people across ages. A J-beta primer mix and a sample-barcoded 5' primer were used in a second PCR of roughly 7 to 12 cycles. Each CDR3 protein is one row after TCRdb ran MiXCR on the 5' RACE reads. The sample includes about 780,000 distinct CDR3 sequences, around half of them seen just once. The specimen sequenced was blood. Receptor source: a man older than 75 in good health.

This clonotype came up a few times. The V call is TRBV3-1, the J call TRBJ1-2; D uncertain. V was clipped by 0 bases and J by 0 bases, with 11 bases between them. Germline V lookup: CDR1 LGHDT, CDR2 YNNKEL (reference sequence). CDR3 length equals 16 residues. CDR3 bases: TGTGCCAGCAGCCAAGATTCTTTCTCTCCTAACTATGGCTACACCTTC. Encoded protein: CASSQDSFSPNYGYTF.

This clonotype was found a few times. The CDR3 DNA sequence: TGCGCCAGCAGCCGGACAACAGGGAAAGACGAAAAACTGTTTTTT. It translates to CASSRTTGKDEKLFF. The chain couples TRBV4-1 to TRBJ1-4; TRBD1 might be the D (6 bases). The CDR3 totals 15 residues. V lost 4 bases, J lost 8 bases, and 17 bases lay in between. Germline lookup yields CDR1 MGHRA and CDR2 YSYEKL.

This chain links TRBV18 with TRBJ2-7; TRBD2 aligns across 9 bases. Per germline, CDR1 KGHSH and CDR2 LQKENI. V was pared by 2 bases and J by 6 bases, with 14 bases of the junction left unmatched. This CDR3 is 17 amino acids long. CDR3 amino acids: CASSPLFGASGKVEQYF. CDR3 coding DNA: TGTGCCAGCTCACCATTGTTCGGAGCTAGCGGGAAAGTCGAGCAGTACTTC. Using reference TRBV18 and TRBJ2-7 for the parts outside the CDR3, the full variable domain is NAGVMQNPRHLVRRRGQEARLRCSPMKGHSHVYWYRQLPEEGLKFMVYLQKENIIDESGMPKERFSAEFPKEGPSILRIQQVVRGDSAAYFCASSPLFGASGKVEQYFGPGTRLTVT.

This sequence joins TRBV5-1 and TRBJ1-1; no reliable D call. CDR3 length: 13 residues. Per the germline V gene, CDR1 is SGHRS and CDR2 is YFSETQ. Trimming shortened V by 2 bases and J by 4 bases, and 9 bases separated the two germline ends. The CDR3, as DNA: TGCGCCAGCAGCTTAAATTCCGGCACTGAAGCTTTCTTT. It codes for CASSLNSGTEAFF.

This chain uses TRBV12-3 or TRBV12-4 with TRBJ1-5; D possibly corresponds to TRBD1 (5 bases). Deletions cut 6 bases from V and 2 bases from J, with 14 bases between. This CDR3 region has 15 residues. CDR3 in DNA: TGTGCCAGCAGCCGACAGTCGGGTCGCAATCAGCCCCAGCATTTT. Translated, it gives CASSRQSGRNQPQHF.

This clonotype appeared a single time. The chain links TRBV6-5 to TRBJ2-7, with D possibly matching TRBD1 (5 bases). CDR1 and CDR2 from the germline V gene are MNHEY and SVGAGI. V lost 6 bases and J 0 bases, leaving 15 bases between the germline ends. The CDR3 totals 15 residues. Here the CDR3 reads CASSYRTRSSYEQYF. The CDR3 DNA reads as TGTGCCAGCAGCTACAGGACCCGGAGCTCCTACGAGCAGTACTTC.

There are a few counts of this clonotype. The CDR3 sequence is CASSTDDKNTEAFF. DNA of the CDR3: TGTGCCAGCAGCACCGATGATAAGAACACTGAAGCTTTCTTT. V is TRBV9 and J is TRBJ1-1; D not resolved. Trimming removed 4 bases from V and 1 base from J, with 11 bases in between. This CDR3 contains 14 residues. Germline CDR1 and CDR2: SGDLS and YYNGEE.

The V call is TRBV12-3 or TRBV12-4, the J call TRBJ1-2, with TRBD1 identical over 9 bases. Trimming cost V 7 bases and J 8 bases; bases outside gene matches: 8. The CDR3 totals 13 residues. The DNA of the CDR3 is TGTGCCAGCACCACGGACAGGGGTGGAGGCTACACCTTC. Translation: CASTTDRGGGYTF.